This TCR beta chain was retrieved from a study of vaccination and CD4 T cells after COVID-19. Study-level background: Six males and four females, two Hispanic, made up the convalescents. Drawing of post-COVID samples took place a median 101 days after diagnosis (range 35 to 161).

Using its own MiXCR run on the PCR reads, TCRdb lists one record per CDR3 protein. There are 15,000 to 25,000 distinct CDR3 sequences in the sample; about three fifths occur only once, and more than 0.95% lies in the top ten. This CDR3 is 12 amino acids long. V lost 4 bases, J lost 2 bases, and 8 bases lay in between. CDR1 is DFQATT and CDR2 is SNEGSKA in the germline V gene (reference sequence). The J gene is TRBJ1-2, the V gene TRBV20-1; unclear D gene. This specimen consisted of CD4+ T cells from blood, obtained after SARS-CoV-2 vaccination. The source of this sequence is a human donor who had recovered from COVID-19. The CDR3 DNA reads as TGCAGTGCTACACAGCAGAACTATGGCTACACCTTC. Its translation is CSATQQNYGYTF.